This T cell receptor beta chain comes out of a study of blood T cell repertoires in COVID-19. Residents of over 20 US areas, aged about 18 to 95 years, made up the participants. Cohorts were based on clinical histories the participants reported. The CDR3 runs 20 residues. How the authors handled the data: Scientists estimated how many nucleated cells there were by amplifying reference gene primers. The table came from immunoSEQ multiplex PCR; TCRdb's copy has only in-frame clones and leaves some out. For V, J and clone size, that table is used; D and trimming come from the DNA. The repertoire holds hundreds of thousands of clones, with roughly 89% as singletons.

This sequence originates from a middle-aged man who had recovered from COVID-19. The sample consisted of PBMCs or T cells enriched from blood (not recorded which). The chain combines TRBV21-1 with TRBJ2-1; the table's TRBD1 call for D was not verified on the DNA. TRBV21-1 is termed a pseudogene. CDR3 protein: CASSSQGQGATESSYNEQFF. The CDR3 DNA follows: TGTGCCAGCAGCTCCCAGGGACAGGGGGCGACCGAAAGCTCCTACAATGAGCAGTTCTTC.